This T cell receptor (beta chain) stems from a study of blood T cell repertoires in COVID-19. The wider study: Italy, Spain and the United States were the sources of the convalescent and acute COVID-19 samples.

This clone was found once. Produced via immunoSEQ multiplex PCR; TCRdb's table is partial and in-frame only. The table lists a few hundred thousand clones, nearly 90% of them singletons, with 4.6% in the top ten. Sequenced material: peripheral blood. This TCR came from a woman in her thirties or forties who had recovered from COVID-19.

The CDR3 here is CSLKGRAWVDTQYF. Written as DNA, the CDR3 is TGCAGCCTCAAGGGGAGGGCCTGGGTAGATACGCAGTATTTT. The chain has TRBV29-1 and TRBJ2-3, with 7 bases aligning to TRBD2. Trimming at V came to 8 bases and at J to 5 bases, leaving 13 bases not matched to a gene. Germline V gene data show CDR1 as SQVTM and CDR2 as ANQGSEA. This CDR3 is built from 14 residues.